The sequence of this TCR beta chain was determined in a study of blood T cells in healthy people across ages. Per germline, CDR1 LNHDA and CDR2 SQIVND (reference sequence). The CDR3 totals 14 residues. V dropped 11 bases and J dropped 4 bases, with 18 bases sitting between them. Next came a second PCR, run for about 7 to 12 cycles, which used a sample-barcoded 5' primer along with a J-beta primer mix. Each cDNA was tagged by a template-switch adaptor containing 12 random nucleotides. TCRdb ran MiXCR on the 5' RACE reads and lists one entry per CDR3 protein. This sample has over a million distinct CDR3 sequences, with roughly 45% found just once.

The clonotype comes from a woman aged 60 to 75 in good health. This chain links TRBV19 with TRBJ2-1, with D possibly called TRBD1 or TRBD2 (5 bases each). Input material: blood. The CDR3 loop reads CASGLTVLYNEQFF. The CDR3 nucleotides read TGTGCCTCCGGACTGACAGTACTATACAATGAGCAGTTCTTC.